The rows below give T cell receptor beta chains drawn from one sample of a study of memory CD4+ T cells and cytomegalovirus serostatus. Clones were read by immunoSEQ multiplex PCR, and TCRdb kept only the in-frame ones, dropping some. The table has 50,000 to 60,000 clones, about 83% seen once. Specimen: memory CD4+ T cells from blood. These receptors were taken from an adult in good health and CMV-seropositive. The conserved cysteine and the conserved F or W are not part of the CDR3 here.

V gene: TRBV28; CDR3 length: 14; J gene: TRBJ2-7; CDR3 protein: ASTSTRWTPSYEQY
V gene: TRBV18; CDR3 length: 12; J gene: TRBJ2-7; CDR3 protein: ASSTREGPYEQY
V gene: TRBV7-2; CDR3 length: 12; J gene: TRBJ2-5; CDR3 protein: ASSLKALTETQY
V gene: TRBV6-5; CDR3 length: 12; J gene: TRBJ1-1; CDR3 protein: ASRKPQGSAEAF
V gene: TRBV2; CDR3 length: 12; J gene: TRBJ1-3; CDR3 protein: ASSDYRARNTIY
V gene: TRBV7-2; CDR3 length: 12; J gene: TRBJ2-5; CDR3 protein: ASSVGGEVETQY
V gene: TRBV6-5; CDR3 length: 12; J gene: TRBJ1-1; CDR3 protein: ASRTQGARTEAF
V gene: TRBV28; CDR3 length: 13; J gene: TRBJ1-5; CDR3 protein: ASSVRDGLNQPQH
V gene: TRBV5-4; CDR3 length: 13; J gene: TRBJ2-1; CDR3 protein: ASSSGTRLYNEQF
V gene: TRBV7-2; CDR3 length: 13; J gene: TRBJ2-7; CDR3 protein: ASSSRTGYSYEQY
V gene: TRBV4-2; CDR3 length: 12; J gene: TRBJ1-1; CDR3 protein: ASSQDLGNTEAF
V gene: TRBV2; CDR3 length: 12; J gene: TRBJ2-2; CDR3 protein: ASSYSVLVAELF
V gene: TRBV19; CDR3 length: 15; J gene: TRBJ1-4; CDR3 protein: ASSIRSTGWDNEKLF
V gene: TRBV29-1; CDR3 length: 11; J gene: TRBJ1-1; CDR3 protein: SVVGSMNTEAF
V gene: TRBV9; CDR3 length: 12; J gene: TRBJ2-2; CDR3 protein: ASTPGSNTGELF
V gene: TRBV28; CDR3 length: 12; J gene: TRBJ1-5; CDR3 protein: ASTRGPINQPQH
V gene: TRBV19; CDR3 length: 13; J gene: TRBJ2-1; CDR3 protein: ASSKNLAGLNEQF
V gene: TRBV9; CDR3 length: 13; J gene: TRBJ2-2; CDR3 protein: ASSVEGSNTGELF
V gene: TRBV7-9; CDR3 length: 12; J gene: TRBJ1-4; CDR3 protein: ASSLNGGNEKLF
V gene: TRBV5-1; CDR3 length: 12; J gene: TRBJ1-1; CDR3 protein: ASSRTGGDTEAF
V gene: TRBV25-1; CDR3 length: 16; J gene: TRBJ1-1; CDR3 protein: ASSPQTGTGSQNTEAF
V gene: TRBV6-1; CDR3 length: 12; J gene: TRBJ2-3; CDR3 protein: ASSELWTSNTQY
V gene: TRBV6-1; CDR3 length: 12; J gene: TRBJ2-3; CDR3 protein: ASSETGTPDTQY
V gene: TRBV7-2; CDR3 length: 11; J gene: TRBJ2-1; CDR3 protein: ASRLGGSYEQF
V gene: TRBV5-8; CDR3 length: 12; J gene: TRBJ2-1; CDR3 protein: ASSFTSGGSEQF
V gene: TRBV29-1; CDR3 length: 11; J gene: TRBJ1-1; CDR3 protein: SVDDRGNTEAF
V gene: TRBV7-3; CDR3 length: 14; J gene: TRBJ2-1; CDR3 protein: ASSLGPPSSYNEQF
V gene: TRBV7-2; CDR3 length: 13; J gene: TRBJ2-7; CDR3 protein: ASSLAAGVNYEQY
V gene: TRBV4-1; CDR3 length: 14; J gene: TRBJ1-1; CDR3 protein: ASSQDGPALKGEAF
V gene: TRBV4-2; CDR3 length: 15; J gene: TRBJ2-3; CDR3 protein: VSSPRTSGPSTDTQY
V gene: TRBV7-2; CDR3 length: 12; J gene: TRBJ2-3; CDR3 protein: ASSWGLETDTQY
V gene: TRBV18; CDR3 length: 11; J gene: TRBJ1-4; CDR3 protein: ASKTGGDEKLF
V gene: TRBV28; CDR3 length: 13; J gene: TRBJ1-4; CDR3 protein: ASTGPGTGLEKLF
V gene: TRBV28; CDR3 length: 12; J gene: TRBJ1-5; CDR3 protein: ASRLQGASQPQH
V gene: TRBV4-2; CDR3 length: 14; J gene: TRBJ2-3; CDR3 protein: ASSQDRRAGLDTQY
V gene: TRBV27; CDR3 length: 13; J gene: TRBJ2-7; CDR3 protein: ASSWGTSGAYEQY
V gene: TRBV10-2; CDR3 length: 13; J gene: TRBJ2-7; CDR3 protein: ASSEAGGRTYEQY
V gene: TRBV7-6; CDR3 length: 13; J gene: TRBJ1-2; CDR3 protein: ASSNPGEGKSGYT
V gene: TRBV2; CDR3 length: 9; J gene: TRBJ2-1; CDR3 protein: ASKVEYEQF
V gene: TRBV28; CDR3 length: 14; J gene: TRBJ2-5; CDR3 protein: ASSLIGQERGETQY
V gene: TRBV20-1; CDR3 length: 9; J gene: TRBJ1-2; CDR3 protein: SASDRNGYT
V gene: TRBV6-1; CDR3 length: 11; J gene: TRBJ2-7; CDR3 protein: ATTESHDYEQY
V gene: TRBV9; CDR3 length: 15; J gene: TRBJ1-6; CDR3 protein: ASSAKLARTADSPLH
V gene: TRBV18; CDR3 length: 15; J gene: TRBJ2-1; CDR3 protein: ASSRTVSGGPVNEQF
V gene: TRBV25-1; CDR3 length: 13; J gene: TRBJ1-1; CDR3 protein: ASSESRGVNTEAF
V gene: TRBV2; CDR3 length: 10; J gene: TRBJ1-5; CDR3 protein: ASKGSNQPQH
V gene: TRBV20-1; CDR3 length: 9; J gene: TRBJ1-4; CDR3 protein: SATMQGKLF
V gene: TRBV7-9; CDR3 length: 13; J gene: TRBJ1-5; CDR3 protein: ASSSGHSRNQPQH
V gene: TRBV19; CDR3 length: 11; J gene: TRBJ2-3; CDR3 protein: ASSMANMDTQY
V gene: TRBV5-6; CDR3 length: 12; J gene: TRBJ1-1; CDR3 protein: ASSREGGNTEAF
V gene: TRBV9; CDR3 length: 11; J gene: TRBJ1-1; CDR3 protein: ASSPRTGREAF
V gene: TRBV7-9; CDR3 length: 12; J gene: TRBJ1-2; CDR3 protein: ASSPGWLGYGYT
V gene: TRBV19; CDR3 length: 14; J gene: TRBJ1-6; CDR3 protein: ASSPRPGVGNSPLH
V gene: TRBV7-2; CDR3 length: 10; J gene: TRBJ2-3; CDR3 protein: ASSLGPDTQY
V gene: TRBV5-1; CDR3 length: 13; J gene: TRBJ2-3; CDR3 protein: ASSLAVASADTQY
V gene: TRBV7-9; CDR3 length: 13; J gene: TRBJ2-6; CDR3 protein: ASSEGVSGANVLT
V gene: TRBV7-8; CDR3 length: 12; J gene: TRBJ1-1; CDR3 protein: ASSSGQGHTEAF
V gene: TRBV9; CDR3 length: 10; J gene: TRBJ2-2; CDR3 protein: ASSPAGGELF
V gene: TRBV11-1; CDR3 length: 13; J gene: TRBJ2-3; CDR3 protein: ASSLERRYTDTQY
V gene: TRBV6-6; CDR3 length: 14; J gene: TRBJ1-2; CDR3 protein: ASSADRGRSNYGYT